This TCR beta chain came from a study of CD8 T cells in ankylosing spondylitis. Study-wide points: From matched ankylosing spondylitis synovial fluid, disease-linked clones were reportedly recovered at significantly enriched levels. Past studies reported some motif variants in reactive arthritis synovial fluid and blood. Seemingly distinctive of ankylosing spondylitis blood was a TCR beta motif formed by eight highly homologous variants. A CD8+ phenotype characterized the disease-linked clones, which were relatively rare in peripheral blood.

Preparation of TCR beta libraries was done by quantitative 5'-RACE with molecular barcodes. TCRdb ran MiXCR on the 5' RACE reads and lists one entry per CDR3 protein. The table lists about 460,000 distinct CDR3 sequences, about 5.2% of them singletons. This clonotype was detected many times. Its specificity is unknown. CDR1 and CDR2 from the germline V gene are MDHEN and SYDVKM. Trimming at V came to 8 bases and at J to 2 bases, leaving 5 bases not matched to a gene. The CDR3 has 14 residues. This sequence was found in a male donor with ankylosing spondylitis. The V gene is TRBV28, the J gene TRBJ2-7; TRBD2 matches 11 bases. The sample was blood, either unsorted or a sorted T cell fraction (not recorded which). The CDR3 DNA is TGTGCCAGCCGGAGACTAGCGGGACCCTACGAGCAGTACTTC. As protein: CASRRLAGPYEQYF.